The rows below give T cell receptor beta chains drawn from one sample of a study of cytomegalovirus exposure and HLA in healthy donors. The protocol was immunoSEQ multiplex PCR, while the TCRdb copy is restricted to in-frame clones and leaves out a portion. The table includes about 150,000 clones, 60% to 85% detected once. Sequenced input: PBMCs. The receptors derive from a woman in her thirties or forties in good health and CMV-seropositive. Both conserved end residues are part of each CDR3. The D gene is left open where the match is weak. The size entry is marked missing in some rows and otherwise reads once, few, many or a size class.

size: .; D: TRBD2; V: TRBV7-9; J: TRBJ2-3; DNA: TGTTCCAGCAGCCCACCGTTTAGACTAGCGGGGTCGTCAGATACGCAGTATTTT; CDR3: CSSSPPFRLAGSSDTQYF
size: .; D: .; V: TRBV2; J: TRBJ1-6; DNA: TGTGCCAGCAGTACCCGACAGACTAATTCACCCCTCCACTTT; CDR3: CASSTRQTNSPLHF
size: .; D: .; V: TRBV6-1; J: TRBJ1-2; DNA: TGTGCCAGCAGTGAGGGCAGCTATGGCTACACCTTC; CDR3: CASSEGSYGYTF
size: .; D: TRBD1; V: TRBV10-3; J: TRBJ1-3; DNA: TGTGCCATCAGAGCCGGGACAGGAGGAAACACCATATATTTT; CDR3: CAIRAGTGGNTIYF
size: .; D: TRBD1; V: TRBV15; J: TRBJ2-7; DNA: TGTGCCACCAGCAGAGCCCCGACAGGGGGTCTCGACGAGCAGTACTTC; CDR3: CATSRAPTGGLDEQYF
size: .; D: TRBD1; V: TRBV27; J: TRBJ1-2; DNA: TGTGCCAGCAGTCGGGACAGACGCTATGGCTACACCTTC; CDR3: CASSRDRRYGYTF
size: .; D: TRBD2; V: TRBV7-2; J: TRBJ2-2; DNA: TGTGCCAGCAGCTTAAACGCGGGGGGGCTTAACACCGGGGAGCTGTTTTTT; CDR3: CASSLNAGGLNTGELFF
size: .; D: TRBD1; V: TRBV30; J: TRBJ1-6; DNA: TGTGCCACCTCCCGAGGACAGGGAAATTCACCCCTCCACTTT; CDR3: CATSRGQGNSPLHF
size: .; D: TRBD1; V: TRBV19; J: TRBJ2-2; DNA: TGTGCCAGTAGACCTCTCGGGACAGGGACGAACACCGGGGAGCTGTTTTTT; CDR3: CASRPLGTGTNTGELFF
size: .; D: .; V: TRBV6-5; J: TRBJ2-7; DNA: TGTGCCACGGGTCTCCTGGACGAGCAGTACTTC; CDR3: CATGLLDEQYF
size: .; D: .; V: TRBV10-2; J: TRBJ1-6; DNA: TGCGCCAGCAGTGAGTATGGAGGAGATTCACCCCTCCACTTT; CDR3: CASSEYGGDSPLHF
size: .; D: .; V: TRBV11-1; J: TRBJ1-1; DNA: TGTGCCAGCAGCTTAGATCTGACAAACGAAGCTTTCTTT; CDR3: CASSLDLTNEAFF
size: .; D: .; V: TRBV5-4; J: TRBJ1-4; DNA: TGTGCCAGCAGCTTGGGCAGGGGTAATGAAAAACTGTTTTTT; CDR3: CASSLGRGNEKLFF
size: .; D: .; V: TRBV28; J: TRBJ1-1; DNA: TGTGCCAGCAGTTCTGAGGGAATTCGGGCTTTCTTT; CDR3: CASSSEGIRAFF
size: .; D: TRBD2; V: TRBV7-3; J: TRBJ2-1; DNA: TGTGCCAGCAGCTTAACAACCCGAGTCGGGGGGAACAATGAGCAGTTCTTC; CDR3: CASSLTTRVGGNNEQFF
size: once; D: .; V: TRBV5-1; J: TRBJ1-1; DNA: TGCGCCAGCAGCTTTACCGGGGGGAACACTGAAGCTTTCTTT; CDR3: CASSFTGGNTEAFF
size: .; D: .; V: TRBV6-6; J: TRBJ1-6; DNA: TGTGCCAGCAGGCTTGAGGGTGCACCCCTCCACTTT; CDR3: CASRLEGAPLHF
size: .; D: TRBD2; V: TRBV27; J: TRBJ2-1; DNA: TGTGCCAGCAAGAGGATAGGGCTAGCGGGGAAAAATGAGCAGTTCTTC; CDR3: CASKRIGLAGKNEQFF
size: .; D: .; V: TRBV10-3; J: TRBJ2-2; DNA: TGTGCCGCCGGAACCTTCGAGGCCGGGGAGCTGTTTTTT; CDR3: CAAGTFEAGELFF
size: .; D: TRBD2; V: TRBV6-1; J: TRBJ2-5; DNA: TGTGCCACCGGATCAACTAGCGGGGGACAAGAGACCCAGTACTTC; CDR3: CATGSTSGGQETQYF
size: few; D: TRBD2; V: TRBV7-2; J: TRBJ2-2; DNA: TGTGCCAGCAGCTTCGGTGTAGCGGGGGCCGGCTCCGGGGAGCTGTTTTTT; CDR3: CASSFGVAGAGSGELFF
size: .; D: TRBD2; V: TRBV4-1; J: TRBJ2-3; DNA: TGCGCCAGCAGCCAAGGTACTAGCGGGTCCCCCACAGATACGCAGTATTTT; CDR3: CASSQGTSGSPTDTQYF
size: .; D: TRBD1; V: TRBV6-5; J: TRBJ2-5; DNA: TGTGCCAGCAGTTCCCGAGCGGACAGGGGTCTAGAGACCCAGTACTTC; CDR3: CASSSRADRGLETQYF
size: .; D: .; V: TRBV7-9; J: TRBJ2-7; DNA: TGTGCCAGCAGCTTAGATTTCCGTTACGAGCAGTACTTC; CDR3: CASSLDFRYEQYF
size: .; D: TRBD2; V: TRBV30; J: TRBJ2-3; DNA: TGTGCCTGGAGTTACCTCCCTAGCGGGGGGGGAGATACGCAGTATTTT; CDR3: CAWSYLPSGGGDTQYF
size: .; D: TRBD1; V: TRBV5-1; J: TRBJ1-2; DNA: TGCGCCAGCAGTTCGGAGGGACAGGGTGACTACACCTTC; CDR3: CASSSEGQGDYTF
size: .; D: .; V: TRBV7-2; J: TRBJ1-5; DNA: TGTGCCAGCAGCTTAGGACAGACTTGGAATCAGCCCCAGCATTTT; CDR3: CASSLGQTWNQPQHF
size: .; D: TRBD2; V: TRBV4-2; J: TRBJ2-2; DNA: TGTGCCAGCAGCCAATGGACTAGCGAGGGTGGGGAGCTGTTTTTT; CDR3: CASSQWTSEGGELFF
size: .; D: TRBD2; V: TRBV7-9; J: TRBJ2-2; DNA: TGTGCCAGCAGCCACCCGCGGGGGGTGAACACCGGGGAGCTGTTTTTT; CDR3: CASSHPRGVNTGELFF
size: once; D: .; V: TRBV5-1; J: TRBJ1-1; DNA: TGCGCCAGCAGGGCAGGACAGTTCCTGAACACTGAAGCTTTCTTT; CDR3: CASRAGQFLNTEAFF
size: .; D: .; V: TRBV5-1; J: TRBJ1-1; DNA: TGCGCCAGCAGCCCTCAGGGGCGCCTGAACACTGAAGCTTTCTTT; CDR3: CASSPQGRLNTEAFF
size: once; D: TRBD1; V: TRBV13; J: TRBJ2-7; DNA: TGTGCCAGCGGATCGGGACAGTCCTACGAGCAGTACTTC; CDR3: CASGSGQSYEQYF
size: .; D: TRBD1; V: TRBV28; J: TRBJ2-7; DNA: TGTGCCAGCAGTCCCCAACAGACAGGGTCTGAAGAGCAGTACTTC; CDR3: CASSPQQTGSEEQYF
size: .; D: .; V: TRBV29-1; J: TRBJ2-1; DNA: TGCAGCGTTGCTTGGACTACCTTAGAGGCGCAGTTCTTC; CDR3: CSVAWTTLEAQFF
size: .; D: .; V: TRBV5-5; J: TRBJ1-3; DNA: TGTGCCAGCAGCTTGGATGCGGGCAACTCTGGAAACACCATATATTTT; CDR3: CASSLDAGNSGNTIYF
size: .; D: TRBD1; V: TRBV28; J: TRBJ1-5; DNA: TGTGCCGCGGACAGGATCAATCAGCCCCAGCATTTT; CDR3: CAADRINQPQHF
size: .; D: TRBD2; V: TRBV7-3; J: TRBJ2-3; DNA: TGTGCCAGCAGCTTAACCGGGACTAGCGGGGGGGAGCAGTATTTT; CDR3: CASSLTGTSGGEQYF
size: .; D: TRBD1; V: TRBV19; J: TRBJ2-1; DNA: TGTGCCAGTAGAAACCAGGGGGCTGATGAGCAGTTCTTC; CDR3: CASRNQGADEQFF
size: .; D: .; V: TRBV4-3; J: TRBJ2-1; DNA: TGCGCCAGCAGCCAAGACAGGGTATCCTACAATGAGCAGTTCTTC; CDR3: CASSQDRVSYNEQFF
size: once; D: .; V: TRBV9; J: TRBJ2-1; DNA: TGTGCCAGCAGCGTAGGAGGGAACTCCTACAATGAGCAGTTCTTC; CDR3: CASSVGGNSYNEQFF
size: .; D: .; V: TRBV7-9; J: TRBJ2-2; DNA: TGTTCCAGCAGCTTAGAGCAGGCCGGGGAGCTGTTTTTT; CDR3: CSSSLEQAGELFF
size: .; D: .; V: TRBV4-1; J: TRBJ2-5; DNA: TGCGCCAGCAGCCAAGGGAGCCAGACTAGAGCCTTGGAGACCCAGTACTTC; CDR3: CASSQGSQTRALETQYF
size: .; D: .; V: TRBV5-4; J: TRBJ1-2; DNA: TGTGCCAGCAGCTTGGGGGCAGGGAATGGCTACACCTTC; CDR3: CASSLGAGNGYTF
size: .; D: .; V: TRBV14; J: TRBJ1-2; DNA: TGTGCCAGCAGCCAAGAACAGGGCGTCTATGGCTACACCTTC; CDR3: CASSQEQGVYGYTF
size: .; D: TRBD1; V: TRBV5-8; J: TRBJ1-6; DNA: TGTGCCAGCAGATACGGGACAGGGGGAAATTCACCCCTCCACTTT; CDR3: CASRYGTGGNSPLHF
size: few; D: .; V: TRBV14; J: TRBJ1-4; DNA: TGTGCCAGCAGCCAGGGCAGGGATGCAACTAATGAAAAACTGTTTTTT; CDR3: CASSQGRDATNEKLFF
size: .; D: TRBD2; V: TRBV15; J: TRBJ2-1; DNA: TGTGCCACCAGCGGGACGGGAGGTAGGGATGAGCAGTTCTTC; CDR3: CATSGTGGRDEQFF
size: once; D: .; V: TRBV30; J: TRBJ1-6; DNA: TGTGCCTGGAACCCGGGACTGCTTAATTCACCCCTCCACTTT; CDR3: CAWNPGLLNSPLHF
size: .; D: TRBD2; V: TRBV19; J: TRBJ2-1; DNA: TGTGCCAGTAGTTCCAGGACTAGCGGGGACTACAATGAGCAGTTCTTC; CDR3: CASSSRTSGDYNEQFF
size: .; D: TRBD1; V: TRBV27; J: TRBJ2-7; DNA: TGTGCCAGCGGCGGGACAGGCCTCTCCGAGCAGTACTTC; CDR3: CASGGTGLSEQYF